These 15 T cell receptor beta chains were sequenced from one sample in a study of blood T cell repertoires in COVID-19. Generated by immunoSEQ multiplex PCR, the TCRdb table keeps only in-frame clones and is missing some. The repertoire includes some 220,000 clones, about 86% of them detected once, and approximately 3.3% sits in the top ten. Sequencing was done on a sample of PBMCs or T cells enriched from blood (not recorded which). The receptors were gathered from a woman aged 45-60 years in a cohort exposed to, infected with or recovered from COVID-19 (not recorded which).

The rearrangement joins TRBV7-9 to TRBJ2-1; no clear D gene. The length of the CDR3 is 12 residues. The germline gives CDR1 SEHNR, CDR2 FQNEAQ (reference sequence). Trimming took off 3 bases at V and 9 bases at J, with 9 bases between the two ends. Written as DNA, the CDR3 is TGTGCCAGCAGCTTGACTTCTGGTGAGCAGTTCTTC. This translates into CASSLTSGEQFF.

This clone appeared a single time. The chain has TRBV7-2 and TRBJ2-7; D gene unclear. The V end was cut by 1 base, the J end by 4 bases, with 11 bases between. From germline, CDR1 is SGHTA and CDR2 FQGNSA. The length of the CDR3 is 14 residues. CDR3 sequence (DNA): TGTGCCAGCAGCTTAGACCGGTTTTCTTACGAGCAGTACTTC. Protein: CASSLDRFSYEQYF. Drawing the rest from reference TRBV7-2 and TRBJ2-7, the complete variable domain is GAGVSQSPSNKVTEKGKDVELRCDPISGHTALYWYRQSLGQGLEFLIYFQGNSAPDKSGLPSDRFSAERTGGSVSTLTIQRTQQEDSAVYLCASSLDRFSYEQYFGPGTRLTVT.

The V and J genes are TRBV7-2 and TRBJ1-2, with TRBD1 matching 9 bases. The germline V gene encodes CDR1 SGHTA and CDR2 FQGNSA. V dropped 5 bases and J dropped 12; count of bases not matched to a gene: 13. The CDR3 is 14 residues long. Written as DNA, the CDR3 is TGTGCCAGCAGCCAAGGACAGGGGACGAAGCTCCACACCTTC. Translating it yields CASSQGQGTKLHTF.

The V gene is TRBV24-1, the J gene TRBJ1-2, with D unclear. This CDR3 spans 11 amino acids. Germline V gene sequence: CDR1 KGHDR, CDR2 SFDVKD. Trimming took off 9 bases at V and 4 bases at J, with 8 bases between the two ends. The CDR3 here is CATSGSYGYTF. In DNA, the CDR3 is TGTGCCACCTCAGGATCCTATGGCTACACCTTC.

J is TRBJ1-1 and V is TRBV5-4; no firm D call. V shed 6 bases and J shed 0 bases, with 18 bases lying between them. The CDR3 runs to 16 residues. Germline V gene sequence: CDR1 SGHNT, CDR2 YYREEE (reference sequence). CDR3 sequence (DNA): TGTGCCAGCACCCCGGCTGTAGGAGGGATGAACACTGAAGCTTTCTTT. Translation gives CASTPAVGGMNTEAFF.

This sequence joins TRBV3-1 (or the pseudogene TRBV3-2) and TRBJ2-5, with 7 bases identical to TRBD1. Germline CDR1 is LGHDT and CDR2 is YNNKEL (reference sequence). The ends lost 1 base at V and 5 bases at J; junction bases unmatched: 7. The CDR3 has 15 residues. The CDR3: CASSQVNRGGETQYF. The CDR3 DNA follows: TGTGCCAGCAGCCAAGTAAACAGGGGCGGGGAGACCCAGTACTTC.

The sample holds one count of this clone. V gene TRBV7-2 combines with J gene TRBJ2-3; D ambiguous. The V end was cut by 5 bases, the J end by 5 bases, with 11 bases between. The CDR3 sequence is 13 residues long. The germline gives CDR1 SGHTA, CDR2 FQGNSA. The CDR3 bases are TGTGCCAGCAGCCCGGGTAGGCAAGATACGCAGTATTTT. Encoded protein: CASSPGRQDTQYF. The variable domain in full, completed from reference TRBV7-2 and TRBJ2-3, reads GAGVSQSPSNKVTEKGKDVELRCDPISGHTALYWYRQSLGQGLEFLIYFQGNSAPDKSGLPSDRFSAERTGGSVSTLTIQRTQQEDSAVYLCASSPGRQDTQYFGPGTRLTVL.

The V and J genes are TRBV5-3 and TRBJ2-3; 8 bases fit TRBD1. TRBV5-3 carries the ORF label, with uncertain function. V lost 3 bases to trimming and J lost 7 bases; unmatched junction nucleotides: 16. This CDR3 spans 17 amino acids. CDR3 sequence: CARSSTGDTPNCYTQYF. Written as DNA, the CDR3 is TGTGCCAGAAGCTCGACAGGGGACACCCCAAATTGCTATACGCAGTATTTT.

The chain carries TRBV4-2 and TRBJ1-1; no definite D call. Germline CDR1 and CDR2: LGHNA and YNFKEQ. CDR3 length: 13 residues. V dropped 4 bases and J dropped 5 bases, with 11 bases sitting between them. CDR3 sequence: CASSLLAGTEAFF. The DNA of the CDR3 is TGTGCCAGCAGCCTACTCGCGGGGACTGAAGCTTTCTTT.

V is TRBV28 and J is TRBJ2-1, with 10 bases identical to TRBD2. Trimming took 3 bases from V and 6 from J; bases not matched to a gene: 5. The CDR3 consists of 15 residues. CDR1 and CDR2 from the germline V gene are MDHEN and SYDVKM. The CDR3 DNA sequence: TGTGCCAGCAGTTTTGCCAGCGGGGGGGCCAATGAGCAGTTCTTC. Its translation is CASSFASGGANEQFF.

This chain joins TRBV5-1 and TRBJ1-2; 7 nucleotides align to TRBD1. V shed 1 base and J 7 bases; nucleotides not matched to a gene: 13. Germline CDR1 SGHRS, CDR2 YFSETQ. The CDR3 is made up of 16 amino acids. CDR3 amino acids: CASSLTGEGKWGGYTF. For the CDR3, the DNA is TGCGCCAGCAGCTTGACAGGGGAAGGGAAATGGGGTGGCTACACCTTC.

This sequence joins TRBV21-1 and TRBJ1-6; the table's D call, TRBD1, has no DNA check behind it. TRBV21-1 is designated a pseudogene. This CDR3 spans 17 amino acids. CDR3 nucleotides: TGTGCCAGCAGCAAGAAGGCCAGTCCCAGACAAAATTCACCCCTCCACTTT. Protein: CASSKKASPRQNSPLHF.

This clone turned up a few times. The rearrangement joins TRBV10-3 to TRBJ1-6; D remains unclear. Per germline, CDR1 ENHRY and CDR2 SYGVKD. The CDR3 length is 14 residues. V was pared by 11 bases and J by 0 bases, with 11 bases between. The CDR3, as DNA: TGTGCCGCAAGAGAGAGCTCCTATAATTCACCCCTCCACTTT. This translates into CAARESSYNSPLHF.

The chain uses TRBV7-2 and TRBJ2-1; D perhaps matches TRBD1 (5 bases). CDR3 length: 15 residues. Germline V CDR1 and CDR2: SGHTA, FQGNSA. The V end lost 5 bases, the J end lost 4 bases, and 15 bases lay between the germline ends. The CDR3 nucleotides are TGTGCCAGCAGCCCCGGGCCTAGGGGATACAATGAGCAGTTCTTC. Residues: CASSPGPRGYNEQFF.

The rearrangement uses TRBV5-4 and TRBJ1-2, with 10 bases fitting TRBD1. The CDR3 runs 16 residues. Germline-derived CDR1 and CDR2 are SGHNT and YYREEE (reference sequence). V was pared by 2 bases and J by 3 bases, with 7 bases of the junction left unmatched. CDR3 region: CASSLDRGPDYYGYTF. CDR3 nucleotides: TGTGCCAGCAGCTTAGACAGGGGGCCCGACTACTATGGCTACACCTTC.